This T cell receptor beta chain is from a study of cytomegalovirus exposure and HLA in healthy donors. The germline CDR1 and CDR2 sequences are MDHEN and SYDVKM. The ends were cut back, 4 bases at V and 2 bases at J, with 14 bases in the middle. This CDR3 contains 15 residues. Primers for the PCR totalled 60 Vbeta and 13 Jbeta. Sequencing was performed with immunoSEQ multiplex PCR; in TCRdb, only in-frame clones are kept and a portion is missing. The sample records approximately 140,000 clones, about 77% being singletons. Specimen: PBMCs. This chain links TRBV28 with TRBJ2-5; tentative D call: TRBD2 (6 bases). The source of this sequence is a female donor in good health and CMV-seronegative. In nucleotides, the CDR3 is TGTGCCAGCAGTTCCCCAGCGGGCCTACAAGAGACCCAGTACTTC. Translation gives CASSSPAGLQETQYF. The variable domain in full, with the rest retrieved from reference TRBV28 and TRBJ2-5, is DVKVTQSSRYLVKRTGEKVFLECVQDMDHENMFWYRQDPGLGLRLIYFSYDVKMKEKGDIPEGYSVSREKKERFSLILESASTNQTSMYLCASSSPAGLQETQYFGPGTRLLVL.